Below are 11 T cell receptor beta chains sequenced from a single sample in a study of cytomegalovirus exposure and HLA in healthy donors. The primer mix had 60 Vbeta and 13 Jbeta primers. Libraries were prepared by immunoSEQ multiplex PCR; TCRdb keeps only in-frame clonotypes and omits some of them. Here the sample table reports 190,000 or so clones. Sequenced: PBMCs. These TCRs come from a boy younger than 18 in good health and CMV-seronegative.

The chain has TRBV6-5 and TRBJ1-6; weak D call: TRBD1 (6 bases). This CDR3 contains 15 residues. The ends were cut back, 6 bases at V and 9 bases at J, with 18 bases in the middle. Germline V gene lookup returns CDR1 MNHEY and CDR2 SVGAGI. The CDR3 sequence is CASRVQGPAGSPLHF. The CDR3 region has the DNA TGTGCCAGCAGGGTCCAGGGGCCGGCGGGTTCACCCCTCCACTTT.

This chain links TRBV5-1 with TRBJ2-1; no clear D. V gave up 0 bases and J gave up 10 bases, with 11 bases separating them. The CDR3 covers 13 residues. The V gene's germline CDR1 is SGHRS and CDR2 YFSETQ. In nucleotides, the CDR3 is TGCGCCAGCAGCTTGGACCCCACACGCGAGCAGTTCTTC. It encodes CASSLDPTREQFF.

The chain employs TRBV4-2 and TRBJ1-4, with 9 bases that match TRBD1. Germline lookup yields CDR1 LGHNA and CDR2 YNFKEQ. The CDR3 has 16 amino acids. The V gene end was trimmed by 5 bases and the J gene end by 7 bases; junction bases not matched to a gene: 11. CDR3 amino acids: CASSARQGEASEKLFF. DNA for the CDR3: TGTGCCAGCAGCGCCCGACAGGGGGAAGCGAGTGAAAAACTGTTTTTT.

The chain combines TRBV11-3 with TRBJ2-2; tentative D call: TRBD2 (6 bases). The germline CDR1 and CDR2 sequences are SGHNT and YENEEA. The CDR3 length is 17 residues. V lost 1 base and J lost 0, with 12 bases in between. CDR3 residues: CASSLASGVTNTGELFF. CDR3 coding DNA: TGTGCCAGCAGCTTAGCGTCGGGAGTTACGAACACCGGGGAGCTGTTTTTT.

V is TRBV29-1 and J is TRBJ2-7; 7 nucleotides agree with TRBD1. Germline V gives CDR1 SQVTM, CDR2 ANQGSEA. V shed 7 bases, J shed 3 bases, and the junction held 3 bases outside the gene matches. CDR3 length: 11 amino acids. This CDR3 is CSGRQGYEQYF. CDR3 nucleotides: TGCAGCGGTAGACAGGGCTACGAGCAGTACTTC.

The chain recombines TRBV19 with TRBJ1-5, with TRBD1 matching over 8 bases. Losses at the gene ends were 7 bases for V and 3 bases for J; bases not matched to a gene: 20. Germline loops: CDR1 LNHDA, CDR2 SQIVND (reference sequence). This CDR3 is 19 amino acids long. CDR3 in amino acids: CASKVSQGAWQGPNQPQHF. CDR3 nucleotide sequence: TGTGCCAGTAAGGTAAGCCAGGGGGCCTGGCAGGGACCCAATCAGCCCCAGCATTTT.

This sequence joins TRBV5-1 and TRBJ1-1; TRBD1 might be the D (6 bases). V gave up 4 bases and J gave up 4 bases, with 23 bases separating them. This CDR3 has 17 amino acids. Looked up from germline, CDR1 is SGHRS and CDR2 is YFSETQ. CDR3 residues: CASSATSWWGPSTEAFF. CDR3 in DNA: TGCGCCAGCAGCGCCACGTCCTGGTGGGGGCCGAGCACTGAAGCTTTCTTT.

V usage is TRBV15 and J usage is TRBJ1-1, with no clear D. CDR3 length: 13 amino acids. Between the trimmed V and J ends, which lost 6 bases and 0 bases, there was a span of 8 bases. Germline V gives CDR1 LNHNV, CDR2 YYDKDF (reference sequence). The CDR3 bases are TGTGCCACCAGGAAGGAGCTGAACACTGAAGCTTTCTTT. Residues: CATRKELNTEAFF.

This rearrangement joins TRBV5-4 to TRBJ2-5; 8 bases are a match to TRBD1. The tail of the sequence fits TRBJ2-7 better, so the J call may be wrong. Germline V gene sequence: CDR1 SGHNT, CDR2 YYREEE (reference sequence). The length of the CDR3 is 14 residues. The CDR3 DNA is TGTGCCAGCAGCGATTTCGCAGGGGGCCCCGAGCAGTACTTC. Protein sequence: CASSDFAGGPEQYF.

The chain couples TRBV11-2 to TRBJ1-1; weak D call: TRBD1 (5 bases). V was shortened by 5 bases and J by 6 bases, with 13 bases between the two germline ends. CDR1 is SGHAT, CDR2 FQNNGV, per germline. CDR3 length: 13 amino acids. The CDR3 DNA is TGTGCCAGCAGCCCCCAGGGATCCGCTGAAGCTTTCTTT. Translation: CASSPQGSAEAFF. The full variable domain, rest sourced from reference TRBV11-2 and TRBJ1-1, is EAGVAQSPRYKIIEKRQSVAFWCNPISGHATLYWYQQILGQGPKLLIQFQNNGVVDDSQLPKDRFSAERLKGVDSTLKIQPAKLEDSAVYLCASSPQGSAEAFFGQGTRLTVV.

This sequence joins TRBV7-2 and TRBJ2-5, with unresolved D. This CDR3 is built from 13 residues. Germline V gene data show CDR1 as SGHTA and CDR2 as FQGNSA. V was cut by 1 base and J by 4 bases, with 7 bases left in between. CDR3 region: CASSLGAGETQYF. Here the CDR3 DNA reads TGTGCCAGCAGCTTAGGCGCTGGAGAGACCCAGTACTTC. The full variable domain, in which reference TRBV7-2 and TRBJ2-5 provide the parts outside the CDR3, is GAGVSQSPSNKVTEKGKDVELRCDPISGHTALYWYRQSLGQGLEFLIYFQGNSAPDKSGLPSDRFSAERTGGSVSTLTIQRTQQEDSAVYLCASSLGAGETQYFGPGTRLLVL.